The entry below gives a single TCR beta chain sequence along with its context. The sample holds a few counts of this clonotype. Its antigen specificity is not known. Qualities for individual bases were not recorded, and no much larger clone is one base off. To prepare the library, RT-PCR was applied. Sequencing used an Illumina HiSeq 2500. Through fastp at Q25 and MiXCR, TCRdb rebuilt clones from the public reads, retaining in-frame beta chains. When rows share a CDR3 protein, they turn into one entry using the most common DNA and genes. In this sample the table shows fewer than 700,000 distinct CDR3 sequences, 10% to 15% of which occur a single time. The top ten constitute around 12% of the sample. The data are from a study of response to subunit inactivated influenza vaccine (dated by TCRdb to 2017 to 2018). About the study as a whole: The study used deep quantitative T cell receptor repertoire profiling to track responses to a trivalent subunit inactivated influenza vaccine. General findings and caveats noted by the study authors: According to the authors, only a limited number of new T cells may be recruited by each seasonal influenza vaccination.

What this sample's time point label stands for: approximately 40 days after influenza vaccine administration. The CDR1 and CDR2 encoded by the germline V gene are SGHTA and FQGTGA. Unmatched junction bases come to 5, with V trimmed by 2 bases and J by 3 bases. The CDR3 holds 16 amino acids from the cysteine to the phenylalanine. Only the CDR3 DNA stays, 48 bases, in frame from base 1. The receptor was derived from a man aged 45-65 years who received an inactivated influenza vaccine. Donor details come from another sample of the same person, matched by shared clones. The chain joins TRBV7-3 to TRBJ2-3, and 10 junctional nucleotides match TRBD2. The sequenced sample was PBMCs from blood, obtained 35 to 45 days after vaccination. The DNA sequence follows: TGTGCCAGCAGCTTATCTAGCGGGAGTGGAACAGATACGCAGTATTTT. Its amino acids are CASSLSSGSGTDTQYF.